This T cell receptor (beta chain) was identified in a study of cytomegalovirus exposure and HLA in healthy donors. The method was immunoSEQ multiplex PCR; TCRdb's version includes in-frame clones alone and lacks a portion of them. Among approximately 160,000 clones listed, 80% to 85% were seen once. The CDR3 has 13 residues. Trimming cost V 1 base and J 3 bases, with 7 bases left between them. CDR1 is SGHVS and CDR2 is FNYEAQ in the germline V gene. This receptor was obtained from a man under 40 in good health and CMV-seropositive. This rearrangement joins TRBV7-6 to TRBJ2-7; D gene ambiguous. The material sequenced was PBMCs. CDR3 nucleotides: TGTGCCAGCAGCTTAGGAGCGAACTACGAGCAGTACTTC. Translating it yields CASSLGANYEQYF.